Shown below are 6 T cell receptor beta chains from a single sample sequenced in a study of cytomegalovirus exposure and HLA in healthy donors (dated by TCRdb to the late 2010s). Receptor amplification or capture employed the immunoSEQ multiplex PCR assay. For the multiplex PCR, a mixture combining 60 forward primers for TCR Vbeta segments and 13 reverse primers for TCR Jbeta segments was used. The immuneACCESS repertoire file appears here via TCRdb, limited to in-frame rearrangements. These files lack a portion of the clones; in checked studies, under half of the deficit traces to unresolved V genes, and the cause of the others is not known. A total of nearly 95,000 clones appear in this sample, around 8% of them only once. The ten largest make up 2% to 2.5% of the sample. Sequenced input: PBMCs. The receptor source for this set is a man between 50 and 59 years old in good health and CMV-seronegative.

This clone was picked up a small number of times. The V call is TRBV27, the J call TRBJ1-2; D remains ambiguous. Germline V gene sequence: CDR1 MNHEY, CDR2 SMNVEV (reference sequence). V was pared by 3 bases and J by 4 bases, with 15 bases between. The CDR3 runs 15 residues. CDR3 bases: TGTGCCAGCAGTTTTGTCCCGGGAGTTCCCTATGGCTACACCTTC. Protein sequence: CASSFVPGVPYGYTF.

This clone has just a few counts. The V gene is TRBV28, the J gene TRBJ1-2, with 9 bases lining up with TRBD1. CDR1 and CDR2 from the germline V gene are MDHEN and SYDVKM. The CDR3 is 13 residues long. V was clipped by 10 bases and J by 5 bases; unmatched bases: 8. The CDR3 reads CAIQGQGPYGYTF. For the CDR3, the DNA is TGTGCCATCCAGGGACAGGGACCTTATGGCTACACCTTC.

This clone was seen a few times. The chain links TRBV11-2 to TRBJ1-5, with D unresolved. Trimming removed 1 base at V and 0 bases at J, with 10 bases between. The germline V gene encodes CDR1 SGHAT and CDR2 FQNNGV. The CDR3 is 16 residues long. CDR3 in amino acids: CASSLGSRYSNQPQHF. In DNA form, the CDR3 reads TGTGCCAGCAGCTTAGGATCCAGGTATAGCAATCAGCCCCAGCATTTT.

This clone was observed at least ten times. The chain recombines TRBV5-1 with TRBJ1-1; no reliable D call. The CDR3 length is 14 residues. Germline V CDR1 and CDR2: SGHRS, YFSETQ. Trimming pared 4 bases from V and 2 bases from J, leaving 12 bases between. The CDR3 sequence: CASSRTGSNTEAFF. The CDR3 DNA reads as TGCGCCAGCAGCCGAACCGGGAGCAACACTGAAGCTTTCTTT.

In DNA, the CDR3 is TGTGCCAGCAGTCGGAGTCTTGAGGATACGCAGTATTTT. Its translation is CASSRSLEDTQYF. V gene TRBV28 combines with J gene TRBJ2-3; D is undetermined. V lost 5 bases to trimming and J lost 6 bases, with 12 bases between them. The CDR3 extends over 13 amino acids. Germline V gene lookup returns CDR1 MDHEN and CDR2 SYDVKM.

The J gene is TRBJ1-4, the V gene TRBV15, with TRBD1 matching 7 bases. The CDR3 totals 15 residues. Unmatched junction bases numbered 3, after V lost 1 base and J lost 4 bases. CDR1 is LNHNV and CDR2 is YYDKDF in the germline V gene (reference sequence). The CDR3 reads CATSRGTGLNEKLFF. The CDR3 bases are TGTGCCACCAGCAGAGGGACAGGCCTTAATGAAAAACTGTTTTTT. The complete variable domain, with remaining parts taken from reference TRBV15 and TRBJ1-4, reads DAMVIQNPRYQVTQFGKPVTLSCSQTLNHNVMYWYQQKSSQAPKLLFHYYDKDFNNEADTPDNFQSRRPNTSFCFLDIRSPGLGDTAMYLCATSRGTGLNEKLFFGSGTQLSVL.